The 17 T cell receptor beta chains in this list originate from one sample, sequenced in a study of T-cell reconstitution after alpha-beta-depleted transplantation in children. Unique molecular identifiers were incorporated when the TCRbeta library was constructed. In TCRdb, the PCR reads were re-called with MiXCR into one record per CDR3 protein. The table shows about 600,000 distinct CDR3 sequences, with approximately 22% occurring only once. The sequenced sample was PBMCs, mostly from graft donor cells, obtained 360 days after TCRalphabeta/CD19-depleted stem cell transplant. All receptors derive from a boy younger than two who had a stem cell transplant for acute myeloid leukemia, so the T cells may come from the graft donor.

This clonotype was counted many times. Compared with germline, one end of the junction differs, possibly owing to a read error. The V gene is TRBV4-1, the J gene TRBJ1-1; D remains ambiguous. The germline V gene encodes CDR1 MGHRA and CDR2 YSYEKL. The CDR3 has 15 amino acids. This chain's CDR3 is CASSPLKGGNIEAFF. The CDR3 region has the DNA TGCGCCAGCAGCCCCCTAAAGGGAGGGAACATTGAAGCTTTCTTT.

The DNA for the CDR3 is TGTGCCATCACCCAACGGGGGGTAACCAATGAGCAGTTCTTC. Translation: CAITQRGVTNEQFF. This chain connects TRBV10-3 to TRBJ2-1; TRBD2 aligns across 7 bases. The length of the CDR3 is 14 residues. V was clipped by 7 bases and J by 6 bases; unmatched bases: 9. The germline V gene has CDR1 ENHRY and CDR2 SYGVKD.

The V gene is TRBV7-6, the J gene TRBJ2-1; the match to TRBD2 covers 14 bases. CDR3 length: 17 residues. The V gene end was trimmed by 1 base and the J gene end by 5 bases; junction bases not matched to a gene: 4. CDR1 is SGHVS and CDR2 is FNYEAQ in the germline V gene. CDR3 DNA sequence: TGTGCCAGCAGCTTAGGGAGACTAGCGGGGGGGGACAATGAGCAGTTCTTC. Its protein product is CASSLGRLAGGDNEQFF.

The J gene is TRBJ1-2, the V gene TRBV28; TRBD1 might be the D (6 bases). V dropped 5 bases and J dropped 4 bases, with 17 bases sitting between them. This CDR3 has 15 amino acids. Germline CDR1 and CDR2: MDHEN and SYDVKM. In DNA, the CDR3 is TGTGCCAGCAGTCCCGGACAGCCCTATTTCTATGGCTACACCTTC. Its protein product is CASSPGQPYFYGYTF.

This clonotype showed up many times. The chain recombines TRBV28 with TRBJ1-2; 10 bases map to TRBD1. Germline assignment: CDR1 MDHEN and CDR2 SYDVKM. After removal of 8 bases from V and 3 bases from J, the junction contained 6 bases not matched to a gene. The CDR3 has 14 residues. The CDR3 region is CASLGDRGDYGYTF. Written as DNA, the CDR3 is TGTGCCAGCTTGGGGGACAGGGGAGACTATGGCTACACCTTC.

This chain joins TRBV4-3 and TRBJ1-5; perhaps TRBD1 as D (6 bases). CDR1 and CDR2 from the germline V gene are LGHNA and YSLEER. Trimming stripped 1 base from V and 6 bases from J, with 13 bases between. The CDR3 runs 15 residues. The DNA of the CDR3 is TGCGCCAGCAGCCAAGGTCACAGGGTCGGTCAGCCCCAGCATTTT. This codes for CASSQGHRVGQPQHF.

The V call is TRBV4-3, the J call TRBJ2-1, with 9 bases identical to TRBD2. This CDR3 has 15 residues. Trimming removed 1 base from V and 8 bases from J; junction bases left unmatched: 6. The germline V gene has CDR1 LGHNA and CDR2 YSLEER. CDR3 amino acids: CASSQVSSGDHEQFF. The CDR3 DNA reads TGCGCCAGCAGCCAAGTGTCTAGCGGGGACCATGAGCAGTTCTTC.

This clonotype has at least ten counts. CDR3 sequence: CASSYRDFNQPQHF. The CDR3, as DNA: TGTGCCAGCAGTTACAGAGATTTCAATCAGCCCCAGCATTTT. V and J are TRBV6-2 or TRBV6-3 and TRBJ1-5; D is unresolved. The CDR3 has 14 amino acids. Deletions cut 2 bases from V and 3 bases from J, with 8 bases between. Germline assignment: CDR1 MNHEY and CDR2 SVGEGT.

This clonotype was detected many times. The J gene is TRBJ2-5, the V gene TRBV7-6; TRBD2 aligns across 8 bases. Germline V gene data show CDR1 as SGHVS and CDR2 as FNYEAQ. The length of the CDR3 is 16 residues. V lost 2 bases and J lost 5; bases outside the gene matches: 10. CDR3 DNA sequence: TGTGCCAGCAGCTTACTTGTGGCGGGGGGTCACGAGACCCAGTACTTC. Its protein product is CASSLLVAGGHETQYF.

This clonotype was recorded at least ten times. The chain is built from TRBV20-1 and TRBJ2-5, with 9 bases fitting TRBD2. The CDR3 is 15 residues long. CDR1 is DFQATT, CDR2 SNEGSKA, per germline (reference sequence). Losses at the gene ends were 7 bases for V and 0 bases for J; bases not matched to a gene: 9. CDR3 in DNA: TGCAGTGTCGGTACCAGCGGGGGGTACCAAGAGACCCAGTACTTC. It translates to CSVGTSGGYQETQYF.

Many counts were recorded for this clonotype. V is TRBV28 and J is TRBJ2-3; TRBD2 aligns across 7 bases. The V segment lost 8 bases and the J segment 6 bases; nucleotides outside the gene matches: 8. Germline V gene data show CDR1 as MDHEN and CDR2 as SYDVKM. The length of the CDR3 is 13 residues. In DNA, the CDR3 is TGTGCCAGCCGACGACTAGCAACGGATACGCAGTATTTT. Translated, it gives CASRRLATDTQYF.

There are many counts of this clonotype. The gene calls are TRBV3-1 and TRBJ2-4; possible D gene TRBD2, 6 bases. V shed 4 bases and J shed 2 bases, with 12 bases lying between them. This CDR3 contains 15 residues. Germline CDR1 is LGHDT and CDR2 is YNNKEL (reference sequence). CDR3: CASSRWDSTKNIQYF. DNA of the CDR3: TGTGCCAGCAGCCGATGGGACTCCACCAAAAACATTCAGTACTTC.

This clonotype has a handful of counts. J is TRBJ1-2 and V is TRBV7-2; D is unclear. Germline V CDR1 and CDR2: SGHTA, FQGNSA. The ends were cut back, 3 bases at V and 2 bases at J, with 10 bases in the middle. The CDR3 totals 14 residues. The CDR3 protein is CASSFFSPNYGYTF. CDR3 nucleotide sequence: TGTGCCAGCAGCTTTTTCTCACCCAACTATGGCTACACCTTC.

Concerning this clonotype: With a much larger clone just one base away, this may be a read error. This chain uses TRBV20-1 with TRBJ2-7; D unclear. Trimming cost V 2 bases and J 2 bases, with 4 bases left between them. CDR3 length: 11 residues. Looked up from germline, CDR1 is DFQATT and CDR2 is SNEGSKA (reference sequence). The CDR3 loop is CSARQAYEQYF. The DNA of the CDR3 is TGCAGTGCTAGACAGGCCTACGAGCAGTACTTC.

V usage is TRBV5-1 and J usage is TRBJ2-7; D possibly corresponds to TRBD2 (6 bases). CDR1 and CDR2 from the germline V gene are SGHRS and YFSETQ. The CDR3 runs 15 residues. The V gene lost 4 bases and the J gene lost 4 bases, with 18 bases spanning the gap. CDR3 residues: CASSSGGGEAYEQYF. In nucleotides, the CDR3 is TGCGCCAGCAGCAGCGGAGGCGGGGAGGCTTACGAGCAGTACTTC.

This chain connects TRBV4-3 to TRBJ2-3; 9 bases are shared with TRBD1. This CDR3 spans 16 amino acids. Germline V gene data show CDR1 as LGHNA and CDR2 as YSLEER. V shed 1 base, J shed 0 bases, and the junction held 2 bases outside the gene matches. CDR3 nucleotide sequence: TGCGCCAGCAGCCAAGCCGGGACAGGGAGCACAGATACGCAGTATTTT. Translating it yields CASSQAGTGSTDTQYF.

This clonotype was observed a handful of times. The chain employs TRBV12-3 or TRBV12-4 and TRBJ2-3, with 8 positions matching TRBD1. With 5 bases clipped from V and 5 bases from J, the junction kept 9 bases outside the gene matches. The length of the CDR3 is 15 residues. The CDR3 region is CASSARTGKGDTQYF. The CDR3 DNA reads TGTGCCAGCAGTGCGCGGACAGGGAAAGGAGATACGCAGTATTTT.